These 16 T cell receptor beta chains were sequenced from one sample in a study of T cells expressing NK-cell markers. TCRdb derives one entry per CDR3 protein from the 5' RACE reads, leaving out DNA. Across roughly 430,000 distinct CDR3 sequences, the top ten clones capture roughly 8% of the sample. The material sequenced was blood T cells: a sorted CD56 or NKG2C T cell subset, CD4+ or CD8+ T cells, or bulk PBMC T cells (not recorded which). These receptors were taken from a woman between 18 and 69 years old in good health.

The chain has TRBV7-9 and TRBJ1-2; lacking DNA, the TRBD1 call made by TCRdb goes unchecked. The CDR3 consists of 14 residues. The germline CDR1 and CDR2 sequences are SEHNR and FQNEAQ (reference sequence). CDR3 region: CASADSDRDDGYTF.

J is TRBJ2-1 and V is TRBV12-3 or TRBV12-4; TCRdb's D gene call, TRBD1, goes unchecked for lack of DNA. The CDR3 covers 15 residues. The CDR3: CATMGWGESHNEQFF.

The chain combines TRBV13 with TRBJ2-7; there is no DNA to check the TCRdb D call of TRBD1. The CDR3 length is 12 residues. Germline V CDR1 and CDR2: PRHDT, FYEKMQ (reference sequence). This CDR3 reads CASSPGVLEQYF.

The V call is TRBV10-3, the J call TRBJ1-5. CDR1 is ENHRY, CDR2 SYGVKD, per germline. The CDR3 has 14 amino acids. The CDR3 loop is CAISESGGGEPQHF.

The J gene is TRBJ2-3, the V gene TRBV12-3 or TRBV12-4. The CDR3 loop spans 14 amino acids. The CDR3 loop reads CASSPAIEADTQYF.

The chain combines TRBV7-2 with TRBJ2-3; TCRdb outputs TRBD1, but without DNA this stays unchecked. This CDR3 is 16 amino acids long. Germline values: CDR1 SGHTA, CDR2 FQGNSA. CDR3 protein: CASSARTGFSSDTQYF.

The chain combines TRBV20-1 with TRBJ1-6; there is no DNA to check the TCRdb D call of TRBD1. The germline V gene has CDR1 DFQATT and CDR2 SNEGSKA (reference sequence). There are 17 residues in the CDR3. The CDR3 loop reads CSARFTGTGTYNSPLHF.

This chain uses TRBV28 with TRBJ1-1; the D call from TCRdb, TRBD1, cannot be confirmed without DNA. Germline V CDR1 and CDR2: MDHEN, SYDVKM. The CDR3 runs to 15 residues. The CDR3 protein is CASSPPTRGSTEAFF. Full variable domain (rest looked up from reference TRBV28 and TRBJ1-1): DVKVTQSSRYLVKRTGEKVFLECVQDMDHENMFWYRQDPGLGLRLIYFSYDVKMKEKGDIPEGYSVSREKKERFSLILESASTNQTSMYLCASSPPTRGSTEAFFGQGTRLTVV.

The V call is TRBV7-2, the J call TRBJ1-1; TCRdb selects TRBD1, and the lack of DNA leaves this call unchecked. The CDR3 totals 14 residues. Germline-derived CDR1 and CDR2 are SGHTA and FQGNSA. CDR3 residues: CASSLGTPGTEAFF.

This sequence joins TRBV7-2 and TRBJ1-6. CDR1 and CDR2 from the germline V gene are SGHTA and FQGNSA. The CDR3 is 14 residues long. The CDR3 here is CASSLAHQNSPLHF.

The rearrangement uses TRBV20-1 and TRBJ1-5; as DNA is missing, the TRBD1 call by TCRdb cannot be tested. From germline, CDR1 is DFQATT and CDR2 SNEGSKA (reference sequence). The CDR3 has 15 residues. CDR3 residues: CSARDRTDPNQPQHF.

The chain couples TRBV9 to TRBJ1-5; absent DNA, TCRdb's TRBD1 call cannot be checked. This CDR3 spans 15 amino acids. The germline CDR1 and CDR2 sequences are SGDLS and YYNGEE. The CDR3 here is CASSPAGTGDQPQHF.

CDR3 residues: CASSRVAGGRTDTQYF. The chain uses TRBV4-3 and TRBJ2-3; TCRdb picks TRBD2, but there is no DNA to check that call. The CDR3 spans 16 residues. CDR1 is LGHNA and CDR2 is YSLEER in the germline V gene.

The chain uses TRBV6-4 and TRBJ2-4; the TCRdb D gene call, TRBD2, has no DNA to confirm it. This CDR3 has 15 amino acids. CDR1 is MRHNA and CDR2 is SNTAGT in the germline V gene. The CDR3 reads CASSETSGANIIQYF.

CDR3 amino acids: CASSPTDGNTEAFF. V is TRBV18 and J is TRBJ1-1. The CDR3 length is 14 residues. The germline CDR1 and CDR2 sequences are KGHSH and LQKENI.

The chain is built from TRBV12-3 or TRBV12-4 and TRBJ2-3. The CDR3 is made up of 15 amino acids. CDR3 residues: CASSLRSATGDTQYF.